This record covers a single T cell receptor beta chain. This entry belongs to a study of cytomegalovirus exposure and HLA in healthy donors. Using immunoSEQ multiplex PCR, the repertoire was profiled, and TCRdb retains in-frame clones only, with some absent. The data contain more than 70,000 clones, 94% of them singletons. Trimming at V came to 5 bases and at J to 5 bases, leaving 14 bases not matched to a gene. The CDR3 spans 17 residues. The germline V gene has CDR1 MNHEY and CDR2 SMNVEV (reference sequence). The sequenced sample consisted of PBMCs. This chain joins TRBV27 and TRBJ2-2; 7 bases fit TRBD1. The origin of this receptor is a woman aged 18-30 years in good health and CMV-seronegative. The CDR3 coding sequence is TGTGCCAGCAGTCCCCACGGTACGCGGACAGGTACCGGGGAGCTGTTTTTT. This gives the protein CASSPHGTRTGTGELFF.